The entry below describes one T cell receptor (beta chain). Antigen unknown. Production of TCR beta cDNA relied on 5'RACE template switching with UMIs. For each CDR3 protein, TCRdb gives one entry from its re-call of the 5' RACE reads, without DNA. The sample table includes around 140,000 distinct CDR3 sequences. The data originate from a study of T cells expressing NK-cell markers. Across the whole study: Just one sequenced donor of eight was HCMV-seronegative, while seven were seropositive.

The CDR3 has 12 residues. CDR1 SGHAT and CDR2 FQDESV come from the germline V gene (reference sequence). Whole-study findings and limits: The study left the HCMV specificity of expanded NKG2C+ T cell clones unresolved.

This rearrangement joins TRBV11-1 to TRBJ2-3. This clonotype was sampled from a man in his late teens or twenties in good health. The sequenced sample was blood T cells: a sorted CD56 or NKG2C T cell subset, CD4+ or CD8+ T cells, or bulk PBMC T cells (not recorded which). CDR3 loop: CASSLISDTQYF. Using reference TRBV11-1 and TRBJ2-3 for the parts outside the CDR3, the full variable domain is EAEVAQSPRYKITEKSQAVAFWCDPISGHATLYWYRQILGQGPELLVQFQDESVVDDSQLPKDRFSAERLKGVDSTLKIQPAELGDSAMYLCASSLISDTQYFGPGTRLTVL.